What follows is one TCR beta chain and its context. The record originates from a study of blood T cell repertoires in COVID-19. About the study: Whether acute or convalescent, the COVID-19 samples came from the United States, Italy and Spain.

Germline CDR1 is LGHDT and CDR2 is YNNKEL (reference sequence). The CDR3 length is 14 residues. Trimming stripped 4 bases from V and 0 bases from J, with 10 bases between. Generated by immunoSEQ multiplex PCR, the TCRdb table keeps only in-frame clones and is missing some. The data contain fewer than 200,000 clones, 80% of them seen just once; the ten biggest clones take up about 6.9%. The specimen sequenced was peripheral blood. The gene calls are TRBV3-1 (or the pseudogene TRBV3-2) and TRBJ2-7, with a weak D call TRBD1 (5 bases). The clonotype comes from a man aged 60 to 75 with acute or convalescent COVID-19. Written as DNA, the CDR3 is TGTGCCAGCAGCCTCGGACATTCCTCCTACGAGCAGTACTTC. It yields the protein CASSLGHSSYEQYF.